A single sample is the source of the 21 T cell receptor beta chains below, sequenced in a study of neoadjuvant anti-PD-1 for oral cavity cancer. Profiling relied on immunoSEQ multiplex PCR, and the TCRdb table lists in-frame clones only, not all of them. The repertoire has roughly 15,000 clones, about 70% of them found once; the top ten carry around 3%. Time point reported: after neoadjuvant nivolumab, at surgical resection. The input for sequencing was PBMCs, taken after nivolumab (anti-PD-1) treatment. Every receptor here comes from a person aged 35 to 85 with oral cavity squamous cell carcinoma.

The V call is TRBV7-9, the J call TRBJ1-1; tentatively, D is TRBD1 (5 bases). The V gene's germline CDR1 is SEHNR and CDR2 FQNEAQ (reference sequence). This CDR3 has 14 amino acids. Trimming left V 2 bases short and J 5 bases short, with 12 bases between. In DNA form, the CDR3 reads TGTGCCAGCAGCTTATTAGAGGGGAGGACTGAAGCTTTCTTT. Amino acids: CASSLLEGRTEAFF.

The chain carries TRBV19 and TRBJ2-1, with D tentatively TRBD2 (5 bases). V lost 5 bases and J lost 9, with 14 bases in between. The CDR3 runs 13 residues. Germline CDR1 reads LNHDA; CDR2 reads SQIVND (reference sequence). CDR3 residues: CASSPDYIAEQFF. CDR3 in DNA: TGTGCCAGTAGTCCCGACTATATAGCTGAGCAGTTCTTC.

The chain carries TRBV7-3 and TRBJ1-1; D may be TRBD1 (5 bases). The CDR3 length is 13 residues. CDR1 and CDR2 from the germline V gene are SGHTA and FQGTGA. Between the trimmed V and J ends, which lost 5 bases and 5 bases, there was a span of 12 bases. The CDR3 DNA follows: TGTGCCAGCAGCGCCCAGGGAGGGACTGAAGCTTTCTTT. It encodes CASSAQGGTEAFF.

The chain links TRBV30 to TRBJ1-1; weak D call: TRBD1 (6 bases). The V end was cut by 7 bases, the J end by 5 bases, with 14 bases between. This CDR3 region has 12 residues. Germline lookup yields CDR1 GTSNPN and CDR2 SVGIG (reference sequence). This CDR3 reads CAFGGLVTEAFF. CDR3 sequence (DNA): TGTGCCTTCGGGGGGCTAGTGACTGAAGCTTTCTTT.

V is TRBV7-3 and J is TRBJ2-7; 9 bases are shared with TRBD1. J lost 5 bases, V lost 3 bases, and 2 bases had no gene match. Germline V gene data show CDR1 as SGHTA and CDR2 as FQGTGA. There are 13 residues in the CDR3. The CDR3: CASSFGTGNEQYF. CDR3 DNA sequence: TGTGCCAGCAGCTTTGGGACAGGGAACGAGCAGTACTTC.

The J gene is TRBJ2-5, the V gene TRBV7-2; D call uncertain. The CDR3 runs to 13 residues. Germline CDR1 SGHTA, CDR2 FQGNSA. V lost 1 base, J lost 4 bases, and 7 bases lay in between. CDR3 coding DNA: TGTGCCAGCAGCTTAGTGACGGGAGAGACCCAGTACTTC. This sequence encodes CASSLVTGETQYF. Looking up the rest from reference TRBV7-2 and TRBJ2-5 gives the full variable domain: GAGVSQSPSNKVTEKGKDVELRCDPISGHTALYWYRQSLGQGLEFLIYFQGNSAPDKSGLPSDRFSAERTGGSVSTLTIQRTQQEDSAVYLCASSLVTGETQYFGPGTRLLVL.

The chain employs TRBV6-6 and TRBJ2-7; D gene uncertain. Germline lookup yields CDR1 MNHNY and CDR2 SVGAGI (reference sequence). This CDR3 has 12 amino acids. Trimming left V 6 bases short and J 4 bases short, with 10 bases between. In nucleotides, the CDR3 is TGTGCCAGCAGAAATAAGATTTACGAGCAGTACTTC. It codes for CASRNKIYEQYF.

This clone was counted between two and nine times. The chain links TRBV29-1 to TRBJ1-5; a weak D match, TRBD1 (5 bases). The CDR3 is 13 residues long. Trimming removed 2 bases at V and 7 bases at J, with 12 bases between. CDR1 SQVTM and CDR2 ANQGSEA come from the germline V gene. The CDR3 DNA follows: TGCAGCGTTGAAACCGGCAGGGACCAGCCCCAGCATTTT. Protein product: CSVETGRDQPQHF.

This chain uses TRBV5-1 with TRBJ1-1; 8 positions agree with TRBD1. The V segment lost 4 bases and the J segment 4 bases; nucleotides outside the gene matches: 9. Germline V gene sequence: CDR1 SGHRS, CDR2 YFSETQ. This CDR3 region has 15 residues. CDR3 sequence (DNA): TGCGCCAGCAGCACCGCAGGGGGCAGGGGCACTGAAGCTTTCTTT. This gives the protein CASSTAGGRGTEAFF.

This clone turned up a few times. The chain joins TRBV4-1 to TRBJ2-7; D not resolved. The V end lost 1 base, the J end lost 5 bases, and 12 bases lay between the germline ends. CDR3 length equals 14 residues. The germline CDR1 and CDR2 sequences are MGHRA and YSYEKL. CDR3 protein: CASSQGLSDDEQYF. CDR3 DNA: TGCGCCAGCAGCCAAGGACTCTCTGATGACGAGCAGTACTTC.

The chain uses TRBV13 and TRBJ2-7; no definite D call. CDR3 length: 15 residues. Trimming shortened V by 2 bases and J by 0 bases, and 11 bases separated the two germline ends. Germline V gene data show CDR1 as PRHDT and CDR2 as FYEKMQ (reference sequence). The CDR3 here is CASSLRGRSSYEQYF. The CDR3 DNA follows: TGTGCCAGCAGCTTACGCGGAAGGTCCTCCTACGAGCAGTACTTC.

This sequence joins TRBV6-1 and TRBJ2-3, with D possibly being TRBD1 or TRBD2 (5 bases each). The germline V and J ends were trimmed by 4 bases and 6 bases, with 17 bases remaining between them. The CDR3 extends over 15 amino acids. Germline V lookup: CDR1 MNHNS, CDR2 SASEGT. CDR3 sequence (DNA): TGTGCCAGCAGTGGGGGGAGTAGCAGCGCGGATACGCAGTATTTT. Its translation: CASSGGSSSADTQYF.

The J gene is TRBJ2-7, the V gene TRBV11-2; 8 bases agree with TRBD1. Looked up from germline, CDR1 is SGHAT and CDR2 is FQNNGV. The length of the CDR3 is 16 residues. V trimming: 3 bases; J trimming: 2 bases; junction bases outside the gene matches: 9. This CDR3 is CASSFSLDRVTYEQYF. The CDR3 DNA follows: TGTGCCAGCAGCTTCTCTCTGGACAGGGTAACCTACGAGCAGTACTTC. The full variable domain, completed using reference TRBV11-2 and TRBJ2-7, is EAGVAQSPRYKIIEKRQSVAFWCNPISGHATLYWYQQILGQGPKLLIQFQNNGVVDDSQLPKDRFSAERLKGVDSTLKIQPAKLEDSAVYLCASSFSLDRVTYEQYFGPGTRLTVT.

The table lists this clone with a few counts. The chain has TRBV6-1 and TRBJ1-5, with D perhaps TRBD1 (5 bases). Trimming took 2 bases from V and 6 from J, leaving 14 bases between them. Germline V gene data show CDR1 as MNHNS and CDR2 as SASEGT. This CDR3 spans 15 amino acids. CDR3 region: CASSETQGGFQPQHF. In DNA form, the CDR3 reads TGTGCCAGCAGTGAAACCCAGGGTGGGTTTCAGCCCCAGCATTTT.

The chain couples TRBV6-6 to TRBJ1-1; 8 nucleotides align to TRBD1. The germline V gene encodes CDR1 MNHNY and CDR2 SVGAGI (reference sequence). Germline trimming cut 4 bases from V and 5 bases from J; bases unmatched to any gene: 9. The CDR3 totals 15 residues. CDR3 nucleotide sequence: TGTGCCAGCAGTTCCCCTCAGGGGGCCAGGACTGAAGCTTTCTTT. This codes for CASSSPQGARTEAFF.

This chain joins TRBV29-1 and TRBJ2-3; D perhaps matches TRBD1 (6 bases). V was clipped by 4 bases and J by 3 bases, with 11 bases between them. This CDR3 is 13 amino acids long. From germline, CDR1 is SQVTM and CDR2 ANQGSEA. DNA of the CDR3: TGCAGCGTTGTAGCTACAGGGACAGATACGCAGTATTTT. Its translation is CSVVATGTDTQYF.

This CDR3 is CASSTPAAGYTF. The CDR3 DNA sequence: TGTGCCAGCAGTACGCCTGCGGCTGGCTACACCTTC. V and J are TRBV6-1 and TRBJ1-2; D call uncertain. This CDR3 is built from 12 residues. Germline CDR1 and CDR2: MNHNS and SASEGT. V lost 5 bases, J lost 7 bases, and 11 bases lay in between.

CDR3 in DNA: TGTGCCAGCAGCTCGACCGGGACAGGGGACCAAGAGACCCAGTACTTC. Translated: CASSSTGTGDQETQYF. This rearrangement joins TRBV5-4 to TRBJ2-5; TRBD1 matches 10 bases. J was trimmed by 0 bases and V by 3 bases; bases with no gene match: 5. CDR3 length: 16 amino acids. CDR1 and CDR2 (germline): SGHNT, YYREEE (reference sequence).

The V and J genes are TRBV5-1 and TRBJ1-1, with D hard to call. The V gene lost 6 bases and the J gene lost 4 bases, with 10 bases spanning the gap. Germline V gene lookup returns CDR1 SGHRS and CDR2 YFSETQ. The CDR3 loop spans 12 amino acids. The CDR3: CASTSGSTEAFF. Written as DNA, the CDR3 is TGCGCCAGCACGAGTGGGAGCACTGAAGCTTTCTTT. The whole variable domain, remainder taken from reference TRBV5-1 and TRBJ1-1, is KAGVTQTPRYLIKTRGQQVTLSCSPISGHRSVSWYQQTPGQGLQFLFEYFSETQRNKGNFPGRFSGRQFSNSRSEMNVSTLELGDSALYLCASTSGSTEAFFGQGTRLTVV.

This rearrangement joins TRBV28 to TRBJ2-7; TRBD2 aligns across 8 bases. J was trimmed by 0 bases and V by 11 bases; bases with no gene match: 3. This CDR3 region has 12 residues. Germline-derived CDR1 and CDR2 are MDHEN and SYDVKM. CDR3: CALSGNSYEQYF. The DNA for the CDR3 is TGTGCCCTTAGCGGGAACTCCTACGAGCAGTACTTC.

The chain is built from TRBV6-1 and TRBJ2-3; D unclear. CDR1 MNHNS and CDR2 SASEGT come from the germline V gene. The V gene lost 6 bases and the J gene lost 2 bases, with 9 bases spanning the gap. The CDR3 is 13 residues long. The CDR3 spells CASRGLLTDTQYF. CDR3 DNA: TGTGCCAGCAGGGGTCTCCTCACAGATACGCAGTATTTT.